Included here is one T cell receptor beta chain sequence, with context. Its antigen is still unknown. The record originates from a study of cytomegalovirus exposure and HLA in healthy donors. Study background: HLA-typed donors were the source of 83 million or so unique TCRs held in an early data release. Broader study findings: Most TCR sequences showed up rarely, but some public TCRs showed up in many donors.

The PCR had 60 Vbeta and 13 Jbeta primers. Sequenced by immunoSEQ multiplex PCR; TCRdb stores in-frame clones only, minus some. Among under 200,000 clones listed, roughly 80% were seen once. The TCR originated in a man aged 35-49 years in good health and CMV-seropositive. Sequencing was carried out using PBMCs.

In nucleotides, the CDR3 is TGTGCCAGCAGCTTAAGACAGGGAAACACCATATATTTT. Translating gives CASSLRQGNTIYF. The gene calls are TRBV7-2 and TRBJ1-3, with D possibly TRBD1 on 5 matching bases. In germline, CDR1 is SGHTA, CDR2 FQGNSA. V was pared by 2 bases and J by 4 bases, with 6 bases between. CDR3 length: 13 residues. The full variable domain, rest sourced from reference TRBV7-2 and TRBJ1-3, is GAGVSQSPSNKVTEKGKDVELRCDPISGHTALYWYRQSLGQGLEFLIYFQGNSAPDKSGLPSDRFSAERTGGSVSTLTIQRTQQEDSAVYLCASSLRQGNTIYFGEGSWLTVV.